Listed below are T cell receptor beta chains from one sample, sequenced in a study of blood T cell repertoires in COVID-19. TCRdb keeps only in-frame clones here, not all; method: immunoSEQ multiplex PCR. The repertoire holds under 80,000 clones, with about 83% as singletons. The material sequenced was peripheral blood. These receptors all come from an elderly man with acute or convalescent COVID-19. Each CDR3 is given with its conserved first and last residue. D genes are given only for firm matches. Clone sizes are given selectively: once, few, many, or a class where the clone is expanded.

TRBJ1-1,NA,15,TRBV5-5,NA,TGTGCCAGCAGCTTGTATAGCGGAGCGAACACTGAAGCTTTCTTT,CASSLYSGANTEAFF
TRBJ1-1,NA,13,TRBV18,TRBD1,TGTGCCAGCTCGCAGACAGGGGGCACTGAAGCTTTCTTT,CASSQTGGTEAFF
TRBJ1-1,NA,14,TRBV14,NA,TGTGCCAGCAGCCAAGACCAGGGTGGGACTGAAGCTTTCTTT,CASSQDQGGTEAFF
TRBJ2-7,once,18,TRBV21-1,NA,TGTGCCAGCAGCAATTCTACAGCAGGAGGGGCCGGAGCCTACGAGCAGTACTTC,CASSNSTAGGAGAYEQYF
TRBJ1-1,NA,11,TRBV19,NA,TGTGCCAGTAGTATGCAGGGAGAAGCTTTCTTT,CASSMQGEAFF
TRBJ2-2,NA,18,TRBV24-1,TRBD2,TGTGCCACCAGTGACCCAAGCGGGAGGGCCGTGAACACCGGGGAGCTGTTTTTT,CATSDPSGRAVNTGELFF
TRBJ1-4,NA,14,TRBV5-1,NA,TGCGCCAGCAGCTTGGATCAGTATAATGAAAAACTGTTTTTT,CASSLDQYNEKLFF
TRBJ1-2,NA,14,TRBV18,TRBD1,TGTGCCAGCTCACTGACAGGGGACCACTATGGCTACACCTTC,CASSLTGDHYGYTF
TRBJ2-3,few,14,TRBV10-3,NA,TGTGCCATCAGTGAGAGGGAGTATTCAGATACGCAGTATTTT,CAISEREYSDTQYF
TRBJ1-5,NA,14,TRBV28,TRBD1,TGTGCCAGCACCGTTGGGGGACAGAATCAGCCCCAGCATTTT,CASTVGGQNQPQHF
TRBJ1-2,NA,13,TRBV29-1,NA,TGCAGCGTTCAGCCGGGAGCTCATTATGGCTACACCTTC,CSVQPGAHYGYTF
TRBJ2-5,NA,15,TRBV11-1,NA,TGTGCCAGCAGCTTAGGGCGGGGGCCCCAAGAGACCCAGTACTTC,CASSLGRGPQETQYF
TRBJ2-1,NA,13,TRBV19,NA,TGTGCCAGTACCCCGGACAGCTACAATGAGCAGTTCTTC,CASTPDSYNEQFF
TRBJ2-1,NA,16,TRBV6-2/TRBV6-3,TRBD2,TGTGCCAGCAGTTACGGGACTAGCGGGTTGTACAATGAGCAGTTCTTC,CASSYGTSGLYNEQFF
TRBJ1-5,NA,15,TRBV24-1,TRBD1,TGTGCCACCAGCGACAGGGGGGATAGCAATCAGCCCCAGCATTTT,CATSDRGDSNQPQHF
TRBJ2-1,NA,15,TRBV28,TRBD2,TGTGCCAGCAGTCTGACTAGCGGGGGCCGGCGGGAGCAGTTCTTC,CASSLTSGGRREQFF
TRBJ2-5,NA,16,TRBV11-2,TRBD1,TGTGCCAGCAGCTTATATAGTAACAGGGGGAAAGAGACCCAGTACTTC,CASSLYSNRGKETQYF
TRBJ2-1,NA,17,TRBV28,TRBD2,TGTGCCAGCAGTGCGATACTAGCGGGACTTTCCAACAATGAGCAGTTCTTC,CASSAILAGLSNNEQFF
TRBJ1-1,few,16,TRBV11-2,NA,TGTGCCAGCAGCCCTCGAATAGGGGTAACGAACACTGAAGCTTTCTTT,CASSPRIGVTNTEAFF
TRBJ2-7,NA,15,TRBV9,TRBD1,TGTGCCAGCAGCGTTGGGGACAGGATTTCCTACGAGCAGTACTTC,CASSVGDRISYEQYF
TRBJ2-3,few,14,TRBV29-1,NA,TGCAGCGTTGAAGGGCAGGGCTACACAGATACGCAGTATTTT,CSVEGQGYTDTQYF
TRBJ1-5,NA,15,TRBV6-2/TRBV6-3,TRBD1,TGTGCCAGCAGTAGCTCGCCCGACAGGGGTCAGCCCCAGCATTTT,CASSSSPDRGQPQHF
TRBJ1-2,NA,14,TRBV19,TRBD1,TGTGCCAGTAGTCTGGACAGGGCGGTCTATGGCTACACCTTC,CASSLDRAVYGYTF
TRBJ1-4,NA,19,TRBV4-2,NA,TGTGCCAGCAGCCAAGAACATGGGGCATCGGGCCCAACTAATGAAAAACTGTTTTTT,CASSQEHGASGPTNEKLFF
TRBJ1-1,NA,14,TRBV7-2,NA,TGTGCCAGCAGCTTAACGGACAGAAACACTGAAGCTTTCTTT,CASSLTDRNTEAFF
TRBJ1-2,medium-sized,19,TRBV7-2,TRBD1,TGTGCCAGCAGCTACGACACAGGGGATTCCCGGGATTTCCTCTATGGCTACACCTTC,CASSYDTGDSRDFLYGYTF
TRBJ2-7,NA,14,TRBV9,NA,TGTGCCAGCAGCGTAGATCAGGGTCGCAACGAGCAGTACTTC,CASSVDQGRNEQYF
TRBJ1-2,NA,14,TRBV28,TRBD1,TGTGCCAGCAGTTCCGGACAGGGAGGCTATGGCTACACCTTC,CASSSGQGGYGYTF
TRBJ2-2,once,14,TRBV18,NA,TGTGCCAGCTCACTAGTCAAGAACACCGGGGAGCTGTTTTTT,CASSLVKNTGELFF
TRBJ1-1,NA,13,TRBV5-1,TRBD1,TGCGCCAGCAATCCTGGGGGACAGGGGGCATGGTTCTTT,CASNPGGQGAWFF
TRBJ2-7,NA,14,TRBV5-1,NA,TGCGCCAGCAGCTTGGCCCCAGAAACCTACGAGCAGTACTTC,CASSLAPETYEQYF
TRBJ2-2,NA,15,TRBV7-2,NA,TGTGCCAGCAGCCTCGACAGGTGGGGTACCGGGGAGCTGTTTTTT,CASSLDRWGTGELFF
TRBJ2-5,NA,14,TRBV7-2,NA,TGTGCCAGCAGCTGGACAGAGGGACAAGAGACCCAGTACTTC,CASSWTEGQETQYF
TRBJ1-1,NA,12,TRBV5-4,NA,TGTGCCAGCAGCTCGCGAAACACTGAAGCTTTCTTT,CASSSRNTEAFF
TRBJ2-4,NA,16,TRBV7-9,NA,TGTGCCAGCAGCTTAGGCGATTCCCTAGCCAAAAACATTCAGTACTTC,CASSLGDSLAKNIQYF
TRBJ2-1,NA,15,TRBV19,NA,TGTGCCAGTAGTAGCACCCAGGGTAGGGACAATGAGCAGTTCTTC,CASSSTQGRDNEQFF
TRBJ2-1,once,19,TRBV28,TRBD1,TGTGCCAGCAGTTCACAGGGGACAGGGGGATTATTACCGTGGAATGAGCAGTTCTTC,CASSSQGTGGLLPWNEQFF
TRBJ1-6,NA,16,TRBV2,TRBD1,TGTGCCAGCAACTATATGACAGGGCCCGGGGATTCACCCCTCCACTTT,CASNYMTGPGDSPLHF
TRBJ2-7,NA,15,TRBV6-1,NA,TGTGCCAGCAGTGAAACCCTGGACAGTTCCTACGAGCAGTACTTC,CASSETLDSSYEQYF
TRBJ2-1,once,15,TRBV11-2,TRBD2,TGTGCCAGCAGCTTAGAGGGGACTAACCTCAATGAGCAGTTCTTC,CASSLEGTNLNEQFF
TRBJ1-4,NA,15,TRBV16,NA,TGTGCCAGCAGCAAAAGAGTTGTGACTAATGAAAAACTGTTTTTT,CASSKRVVTNEKLFF
TRBJ2-1,NA,13,TRBV6-5,TRBD1,TGTGCCAGCGGGGGGGGACAGGGCTATGAGCAGTTCTTC,CASGGGQGYEQFF
TRBJ2-5,NA,15,TRBV18,NA,TGTGCCAGCTCACAGGGGGACGGATGGGGAGAGACCCAGTACTTC,CASSQGDGWGETQYF
TRBJ1-2,NA,14,TRBV6-5,TRBD1,TGTGCCAGCAGTCGACAGGGGAAGACCTATGGCTACACCTTC,CASSRQGKTYGYTF
TRBJ2-2,NA,18,TRBV7-9,TRBD2,TGTGCCAGCAGCTACCCTCCTACTAGCGGAATAAACACCGGGGAGCTGTTTTTT,CASSYPPTSGINTGELFF
TRBJ2-3,NA,15,TRBV19,NA,TGTGCCAGTAGTATAGACCACTCGGGCACAGATACGCAGTATTTT,CASSIDHSGTDTQYF
TRBJ1-2,few,12,TRBV15,NA,TGTGCCACCAGCAACCCACCTGGCAGCTACACCTTC,CATSNPPGSYTF